The next 18 T cell receptor beta chains were all read from a single sample in a study of T cell repertoires in cytomegalovirus infection. From the reads, TCRdb called clonotypes with MiXCR, one entry per CDR3 protein. Among some 600,000 distinct CDR3 sequences listed, 24% were seen once. What was sequenced was CD8+ T cells from PBMCs. The receptors shown here come from a human donor in good health (CMV status not recorded). Some clones in this sample may be carry-over from other donors' samples.

The J gene is TRBJ2-1, the V gene TRBV2; a possible D gene is TRBD1 (5 bases). The CDR3 has 14 residues. The germline V gene encodes CDR1 SNHLY and CDR2 FYNNEI. The V end lost 1 base, the J end lost 8 bases, and 12 bases lay between the germline ends. The CDR3 reads CASSEGEGVHEQFF. The DNA for the CDR3 is TGTGCCAGCAGTGAAGGCGAAGGGGTGCATGAGCAGTTCTTC.

This clonotype has at least ten counts. V and J are TRBV5-4 and TRBJ2-1; TRBD2 aligns across 10 bases. This CDR3 is 13 amino acids long. After removal of 10 bases from V and 9 bases from J, the junction contained 10 bases not matched to a gene. Germline lookup yields CDR1 SGHNT and CDR2 YYREEE (reference sequence). CDR3: CAALSGRGTEQFF. The CDR3 DNA follows: TGTGCCGCCTTAAGCGGGAGGGGAACTGAGCAGTTCTTC.

This chain connects TRBV7-9 to TRBJ2-7; D not resolved. CDR1 is SEHNR and CDR2 is FQNEAQ in the germline V gene (reference sequence). The length of the CDR3 is 16 residues. V gave up 2 bases and J gave up 3 bases, with 17 bases separating them. CDR3 sequence reads: CASSLTGGVTNYEQYF. For the CDR3, the DNA is TGTGCCAGCAGCTTAACGGGCGGCGTCACCAACTACGAGCAGTACTTC.

The sample holds a few counts of this clonotype. The rearrangement joins TRBV12-3 or TRBV12-4 to TRBJ2-1; TRBD1 matches at 7 bases. With V trimmed by 5 bases and J by 2 bases, 3 bases remained unmatched. This CDR3 spans 14 amino acids. CDR3 loop: CASSMGQPYNEQFF. Here the CDR3 DNA reads TGTGCCAGCAGTATGGGACAGCCCTACAATGAGCAGTTCTTC.

The chain carries TRBV12-3 or TRBV12-4 and TRBJ2-7; D unclear. The V end lost 1 base, the J end lost 4 bases, and 8 bases lay between the germline ends. The CDR3 extends over 13 amino acids. The CDR3 DNA reads TGTGCCAGCAGTTTAGACTTGAGATACGAGCAGTACTTC. Encoded protein: CASSLDLRYEQYF.

This clonotype occurred many times. This chain uses TRBV10-1 with TRBJ1-1, with D unresolved. The germline gives CDR1 WNHNN, CDR2 SYGVQD (reference sequence). This CDR3 spans 12 amino acids. Trimming left V 3 bases short and J 5 bases short, with 7 bases between. The CDR3 reads CASSDLGTEAFF. The CDR3 DNA reads TGCGCCAGCAGTGATTTGGGGACTGAAGCTTTCTTT.

The V gene is TRBV7-8, the J gene TRBJ2-1; tentatively, D is TRBD1 (5 bases). Germline V CDR1 and CDR2: SGHVS, FQNEAQ. The CDR3 contains 14 residues. The V and J ends lost 4 bases and 6 bases respectively, with 13 bases between them. CDR3 loop: CASSSATGSNEQFF. The CDR3 coding sequence is TGTGCCAGCAGCTCAGCCACAGGAAGCAATGAGCAGTTCTTC. The whole variable domain, remainder taken from reference TRBV7-8 and TRBJ2-1, is GAGVSQSPRYKVAKRGQDVALRCDPISGHVSLFWYQQALGQGPEFLTYFQNEAQLDKSGLPSDRFFAERPEGSVSTLKIQRTQQEDSAVYLCASSSATGSNEQFFGPGTRLTVL.

This clonotype was seen a few times. The V and J genes are TRBV27 and TRBJ1-1; D unclear. Between the trimmed V and J ends, which lost 6 bases and 2 bases, there was a span of 10 bases. Germline V lookup: CDR1 MNHEY, CDR2 SMNVEV (reference sequence). The CDR3 covers 13 residues. DNA for the CDR3: TGTGCCAGCAGCTGGGCGGAAAACACTGAAGCTTTCTTT. Translating it yields CASSWAENTEAFF.

As for this clonotype: A read error may explain this, as a much larger clone is one base away. The chain combines TRBV28 with TRBJ1-5; 7 positions match TRBD1. V was clipped by 6 bases and J by 3 bases; unmatched bases: 5. Per the germline V gene, CDR1 is MDHEN and CDR2 is SYDVKM. The CDR3 extends over 14 amino acids. The CDR3 nucleotides are TGTGCCAGCAGATCCGACAGGGACAATCAGCCCCAGCATTTT. This codes for CASRSDRDNQPQHF.

This clonotype has only a few counts. This rearrangement joins TRBV20-1 to TRBJ2-1; 7 nucleotides agree with TRBD1. The V and J ends lost 6 bases and 7 bases, in that order; junction bases with no gene match: 12. The length of the CDR3 is 14 residues. CDR1 is DFQATT and CDR2 is SNEGSKA in the germline V gene (reference sequence). The CDR3 loop is CSATLGGPLNEQFF. In DNA, the CDR3 is TGCAGTGCCACGCTAGGGGGCCCATTAAATGAGCAGTTCTTC.

The V call is TRBV4-1, the J call TRBJ2-7; 9 bases fit TRBD1. This CDR3 contains 15 residues. V lost 3 bases and J lost 4; bases outside the gene matches: 7. The germline V gene encodes CDR1 MGHRA and CDR2 YSYEKL. The CDR3: CASSHSTGGRYEQYF. The DNA of the CDR3 is TGCGCCAGCAGCCACTCGACAGGGGGAAGGTACGAGCAGTACTTC.

This chain connects TRBV27 to TRBJ1-5, with D unresolved. This CDR3 contains 16 residues. The V end was cut by 5 bases, the J end by 5 bases, with 19 bases between. Germline values: CDR1 MNHEY, CDR2 SMNVEV (reference sequence). CDR3 in DNA: TGTGCCAGCAGTCCGGTCTCCCCAACCCTCGATCAGCCCCAGCATTTT. It is translated as CASSPVSPTLDQPQHF.

This clonotype was observed a few times. The rearrangement joins TRBV25-1 to TRBJ2-2; TRBD1 matches at 7 bases. Germline V gives CDR1 MGHDK, CDR2 SYGVNS. The CDR3 loop spans 14 amino acids. The trim removed 3 bases at V and 7 bases at J, leaving 5 bases unmatched. DNA of the CDR3: TGTGCCAGCAGTGACGACAGGGCGGTCGGGGAGCTGTTTTTT. It specifies CASSDDRAVGELFF. Full variable domain (rest looked up from reference TRBV25-1 and TRBJ2-2): EADIYQTPRYLVIGTGKKITLECSQTMGHDKMYWYQQDPGMELHLIHYSYGVNSTEKGDLSSESTVSRIRTEHFPLTLESARPSHTSQYLCASSDDRAVGELFFGEGSRLTVL.

Of note for this clonotype: A much larger clone differs from this one at a single base, so this may be a read error. The CDR3 does not close with the conserved phenylalanine or tryptophan, likely indicating a read error. This chain uses TRBV7-8 with TRBJ2-5; possibly TRBD1 or TRBD2 for D (5 bases each). CDR3 length: 16 amino acids. Trimming pared 0 bases from V and 5 bases from J, leaving 16 bases between. CDR1 and CDR2 from the germline V gene are SGHVS and FQNEAQ. CDR3 in DNA: TGTGCCAGCAGCTTAGCCCCAGGACCCGGGGCGGAGACCCAGTACTCC. It encodes CASSLAPGPGAETQYS.

This clonotype was counted at least ten times. The V gene is TRBV6-5, the J gene TRBJ2-7; either TRBD1 or TRBD2 may supply D (5 bases each). Trimming took 2 bases from V and 3 from J, leaving 23 bases between them. The CDR3 contains 18 residues. The V gene's germline CDR1 is MNHEY and CDR2 SVGAGI. The CDR3, as DNA: TGTGCCAGCAGTTACCTAGGGACGGGGTCCGGAATCCTCTACGAGCAGTACGTC. Protein: CASSYLGTGSGILYEQYV.

The V gene is TRBV7-9, the J gene TRBJ2-3; 7 nucleotides match TRBD1. This CDR3 is built from 13 residues. V lost 3 bases to trimming and J lost 8 bases; unmatched junction nucleotides: 5. Germline V gene sequence: CDR1 SEHNR, CDR2 FQNEAQ (reference sequence). This chain's CDR3 is CASSFRDRGTQYF. CDR3 coding DNA: TGTGCCAGCAGCTTCCGGGACAGAGGTACGCAGTATTTT. Full variable domain (remainder filled in from reference TRBV7-9 and TRBJ2-3): DTGVSQNPRHKITKRGQNVTFRCDPISEHNRLYWYRQTLGQGPEFLTYFQNEAQLEKSRLLSDRFSAERPKGSFSTLEIQRTEQGDSAMYLCASSFRDRGTQYFGPGTRLTVL.

V is TRBV29-1 and J is TRBJ2-3; 11 bases match TRBD2. CDR3 length equals 18 residues. Losses at the gene ends were 6 bases for V and 2 bases for J; bases not matched to a gene: 16. CDR1 is SQVTM and CDR2 is ANQGSEA in the germline V gene. This CDR3 reads CSVDPSGGFSSPTDTQYF. CDR3 nucleotides: TGCAGCGTCGACCCTAGCGGGGGGTTTTCCTCCCCCACAGATACGCAGTATTTT.

The chain recombines TRBV7-6 with TRBJ1-1, with 8 nucleotides matching TRBD1. The germline V gene encodes CDR1 SGHVS and CDR2 FNYEAQ. The V and J ends lost 4 bases and 7 bases, in that order; junction bases with no gene match: 11. The CDR3 loop spans 15 amino acids. CDR3 region: CASSSRQGHLLEAFF. CDR3 nucleotides: TGTGCCAGCAGCTCTCGACAGGGGCATCTTCTTGAAGCTTTCTTT.